This T cell receptor beta chain was sequenced for a study of response to subunit inactivated influenza vaccine. Points from the study as a whole: After each seasonal influenza vaccination, few new T cells are recruited, the authors suggested.

TCRdb re-analysed the RT-PCR reads in MiXCR, keeping a single row per CDR3 protein. The repertoire holds over 150,000 distinct CDR3 sequences, with roughly 10% as singletons. The CDR3 extends over 15 amino acids. V lost 3 bases to trimming and J lost 4 bases, with 15 bases between them. Germline V lookup: CDR1 MNHEY, CDR2 SMNVEV (reference sequence). Regarding this clonotype: Antigen unknown.

The sequence came from a man between 50 and 69 years old who received an inactivated influenza vaccine. The rearrangement uses TRBV27 and TRBJ1-2, with D possibly TRBD1 on 5 matching bases. Specimen: CD8+ T cells sorted from PBMCs, collected approximately 25 months after vaccination. The CDR3 reads CASSFTPQGGYGYTF. Here the CDR3 DNA reads TGTGCCAGCAGTTTTACCCCCCAGGGAGGCTATGGCTACACCTTC.